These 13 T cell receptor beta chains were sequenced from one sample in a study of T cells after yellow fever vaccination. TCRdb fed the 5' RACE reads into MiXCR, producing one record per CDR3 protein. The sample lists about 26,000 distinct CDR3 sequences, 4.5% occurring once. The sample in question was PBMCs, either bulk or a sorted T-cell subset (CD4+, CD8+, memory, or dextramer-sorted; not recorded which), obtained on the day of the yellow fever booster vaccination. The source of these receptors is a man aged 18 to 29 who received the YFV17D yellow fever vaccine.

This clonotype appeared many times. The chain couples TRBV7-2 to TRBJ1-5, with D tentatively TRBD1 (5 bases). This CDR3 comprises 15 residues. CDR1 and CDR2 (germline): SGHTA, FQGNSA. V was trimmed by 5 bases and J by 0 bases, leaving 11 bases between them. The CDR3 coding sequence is TGTGCCAGCAGCACTGGACATCATAGCAATCAGCCCCAGCATTTT. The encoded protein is CASSTGHHSNQPQHF.

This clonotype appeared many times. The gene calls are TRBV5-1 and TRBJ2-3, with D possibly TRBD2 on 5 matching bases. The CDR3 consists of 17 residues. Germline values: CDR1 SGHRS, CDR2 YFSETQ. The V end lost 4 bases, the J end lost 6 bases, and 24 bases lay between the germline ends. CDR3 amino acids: CASSPGIQSGSRDTQYF. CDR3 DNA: TGCGCCAGCAGCCCCGGAATCCAAAGCGGATCCAGGGATACGCAGTATTTT.

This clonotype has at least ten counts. The CDR3 loop reads CASTPGGRPLEAFF. The CDR3 coding sequence is TGTGCCAGCACTCCTGGGGGGCGACCCCTTGAAGCTTTCTTT. The rearrangement joins TRBV28 to TRBJ1-1; possible D gene TRBD1, 6 bases. The CDR3 consists of 14 residues. The ends were cut back, 7 bases at V and 7 bases at J, with 19 bases in the middle. Germline CDR1 and CDR2: MDHEN and SYDVKM.

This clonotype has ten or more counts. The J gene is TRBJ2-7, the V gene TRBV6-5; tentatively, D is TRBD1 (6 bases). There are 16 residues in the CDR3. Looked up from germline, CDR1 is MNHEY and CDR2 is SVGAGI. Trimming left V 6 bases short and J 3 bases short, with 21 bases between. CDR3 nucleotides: TGTGCCAGCAGCCCCCGCCAAACAGGGTTAGACTACGAGCAGTACTTC. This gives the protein CASSPRQTGLDYEQYF.

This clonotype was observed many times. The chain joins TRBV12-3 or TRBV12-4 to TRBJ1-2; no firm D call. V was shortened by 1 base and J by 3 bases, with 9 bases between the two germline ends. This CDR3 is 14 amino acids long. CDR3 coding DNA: TGTGCCAGCAGTTTAGTAAACAGTTACTATGGCTACACCTTC. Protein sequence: CASSLVNSYYGYTF.

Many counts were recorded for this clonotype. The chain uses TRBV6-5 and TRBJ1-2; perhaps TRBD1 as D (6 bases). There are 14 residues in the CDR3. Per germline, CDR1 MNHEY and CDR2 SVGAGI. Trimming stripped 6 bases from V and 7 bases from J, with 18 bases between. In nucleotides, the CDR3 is TGTGCCAGCAGACCGGATCAGGGGAGGGGTGGCTACACCTTC. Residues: CASRPDQGRGGYTF.

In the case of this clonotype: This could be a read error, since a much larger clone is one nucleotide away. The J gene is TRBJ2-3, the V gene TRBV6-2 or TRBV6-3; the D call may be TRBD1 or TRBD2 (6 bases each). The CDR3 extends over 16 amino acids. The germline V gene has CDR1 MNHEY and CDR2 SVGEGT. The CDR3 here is CASSYGARGPPWTHYF. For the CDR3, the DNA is TGTGCCAGCAGTTATGGAGCCCGGGGGCCTCCCTGGACGCATTATTTT.

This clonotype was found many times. CDR3 amino acids: CASSRQGNTGELFF. In DNA, the CDR3 is TGTGCCAGCAGTCGACAGGGAAACACCGGGGAGCTGTTTTTT. This sequence joins TRBV7-2 and TRBJ2-2; 7 bases align to TRBD1. The CDR3 covers 14 residues. Germline V gene sequence: CDR1 SGHTA, CDR2 FQGNSA. V lost 6 bases and J lost 2; bases outside the gene matches: 3.

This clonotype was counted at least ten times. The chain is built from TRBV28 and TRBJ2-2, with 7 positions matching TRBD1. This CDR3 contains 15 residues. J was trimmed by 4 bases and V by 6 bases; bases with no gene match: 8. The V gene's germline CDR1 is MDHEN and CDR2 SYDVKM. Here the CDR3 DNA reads TGTGCCAGCAGGAGCCTCAGGGGGAGCACCGGGGAGCTGTTTTTT. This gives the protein CASRSLRGSTGELFF.

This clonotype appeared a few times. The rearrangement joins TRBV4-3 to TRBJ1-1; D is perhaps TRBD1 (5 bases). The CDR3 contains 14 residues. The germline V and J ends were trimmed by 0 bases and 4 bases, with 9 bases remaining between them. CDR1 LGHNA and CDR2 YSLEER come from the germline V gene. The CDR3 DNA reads TGCGCCAGCAGCCAAGATCGGGGGAGCACTGAAGCTTTCTTT. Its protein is CASSQDRGSTEAFF.

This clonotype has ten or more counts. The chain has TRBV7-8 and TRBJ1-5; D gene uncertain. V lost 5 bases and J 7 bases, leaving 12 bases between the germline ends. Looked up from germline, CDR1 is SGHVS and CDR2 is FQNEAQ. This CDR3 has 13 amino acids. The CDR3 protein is CASSVGVGQPQHF. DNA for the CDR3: TGTGCCAGCAGCGTAGGCGTCGGGCAGCCCCAGCATTTT.

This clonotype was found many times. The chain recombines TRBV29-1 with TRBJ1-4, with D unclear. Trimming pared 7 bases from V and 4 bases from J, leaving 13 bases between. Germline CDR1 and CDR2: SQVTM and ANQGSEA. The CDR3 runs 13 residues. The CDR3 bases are TGCAGCGCCGAAAGGGCGGGTAATGAAAAACTGTTTTTT. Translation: CSAERAGNEKLFF.

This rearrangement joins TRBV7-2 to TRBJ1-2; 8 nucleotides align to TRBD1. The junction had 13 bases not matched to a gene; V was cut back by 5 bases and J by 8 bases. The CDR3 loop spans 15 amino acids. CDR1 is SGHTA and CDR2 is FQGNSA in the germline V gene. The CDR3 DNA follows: TGTGCCAGCAGCCCCAAGATTCTACAGGGGGGAGGCTACACCTTC. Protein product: CASSPKILQGGGYTF. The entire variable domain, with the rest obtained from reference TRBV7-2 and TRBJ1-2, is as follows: GAGVSQSPSNKVTEKGKDVELRCDPISGHTALYWYRQSLGQGLEFLIYFQGNSAPDKSGLPSDRFSAERTGGSVSTLTIQRTQQEDSAVYLCASSPKILQGGGYTFGSGTRLTVV.